The clone carrying this T cell receptor (beta chain) was seen ten or more times. This record comes from a study of breast tumors, draining lymph nodes, adjacent tissues. TCRdb used MiXCR to reprocess the multiplex PCR reads, holding one entry per CDR3 protein. The data contain over 60,000 distinct CDR3 sequences, roughly 59% of them singletons. The CDR3 spans 12 residues. CDR1 is SGHNT, CDR2 YYREEE, per germline (reference sequence). The V and J ends lost 0 bases and 9 bases respectively, with 7 bases between them. Sequenced sample: breast tumor tissue. V is TRBV5-4 and J is TRBJ2-1; D is undetermined. The clonotype was recovered from a female donor with breast cancer. Some clones in this sample may be carry-over from other donors' samples. The CDR3 is CASSLENSEQFF. DNA of the CDR3: TGTGCCAGCAGCTTGGAGAATAGTGAGCAGTTCTTC.